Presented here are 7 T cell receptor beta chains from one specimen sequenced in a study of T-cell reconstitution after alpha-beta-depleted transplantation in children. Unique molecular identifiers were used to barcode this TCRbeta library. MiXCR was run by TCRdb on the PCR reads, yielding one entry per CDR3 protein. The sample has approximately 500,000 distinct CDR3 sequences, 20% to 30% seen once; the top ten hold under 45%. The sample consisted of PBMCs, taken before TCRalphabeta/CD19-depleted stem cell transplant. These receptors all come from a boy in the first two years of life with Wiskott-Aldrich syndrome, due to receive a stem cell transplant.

CDR3 nucleotide sequence: TGTGCCAGTAGTATTCAAGGACAGGGTTACAATGAGCAGTTCTTC. It codes for CASSIQGQGYNEQFF. The rearrangement links TRBV19 to TRBJ2-1; 8 bases are shared with TRBD1. J gave up 4 bases and V 3 bases, and 5 bases lay outside the gene matches. The CDR3 sequence is 15 residues long. Germline CDR1 LNHDA, CDR2 SQIVND (reference sequence).

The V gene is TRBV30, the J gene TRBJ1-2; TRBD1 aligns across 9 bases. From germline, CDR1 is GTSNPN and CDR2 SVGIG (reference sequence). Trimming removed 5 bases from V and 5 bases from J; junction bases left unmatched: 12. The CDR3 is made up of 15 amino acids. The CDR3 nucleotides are TGTGCCTGGTGGACAGGGGCTACTATTGGGTATGGCTACACCTTC. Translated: CAWWTGATIGYGYTF. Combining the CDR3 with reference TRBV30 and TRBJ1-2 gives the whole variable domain SQTIHQWPATLVQPVGSPLSLECTVEGTSNPNLYWYRQAAGRGLQLLFYSVGIGQISSEVPQNLSASRPQDRQFILSSKKLLLSDSGFYLCAWWTGATIGYGYTFGSGTRLTVV.

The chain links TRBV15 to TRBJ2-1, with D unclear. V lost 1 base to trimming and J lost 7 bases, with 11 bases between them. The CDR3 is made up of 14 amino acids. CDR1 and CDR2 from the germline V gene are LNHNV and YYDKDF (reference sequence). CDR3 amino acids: CATSRGKTVNEQFF. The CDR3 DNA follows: TGTGCCACCAGCAGAGGCAAGACTGTAAATGAGCAGTTCTTC.

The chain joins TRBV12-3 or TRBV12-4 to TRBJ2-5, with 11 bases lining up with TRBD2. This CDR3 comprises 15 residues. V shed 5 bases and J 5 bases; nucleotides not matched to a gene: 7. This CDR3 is CASSLSGRAFETQYF. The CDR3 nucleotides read TGTGCCAGCAGTCTTAGCGGGAGGGCCTTTGAGACCCAGTACTTC.

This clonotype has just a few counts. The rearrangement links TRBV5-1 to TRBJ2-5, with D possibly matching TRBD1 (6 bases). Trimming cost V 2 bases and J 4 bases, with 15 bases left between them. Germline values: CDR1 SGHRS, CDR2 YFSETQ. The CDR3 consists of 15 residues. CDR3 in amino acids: CASSFQVQGRETQYF. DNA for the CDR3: TGCGCCAGCAGCTTCCAGGTCCAGGGGAGAGAGACCCAGTACTTC.

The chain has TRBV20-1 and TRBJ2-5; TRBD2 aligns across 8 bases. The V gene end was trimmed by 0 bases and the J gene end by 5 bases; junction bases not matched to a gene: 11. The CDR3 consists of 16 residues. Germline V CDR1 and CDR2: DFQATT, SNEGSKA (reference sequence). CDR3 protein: CSAREGGTRGGETQYF. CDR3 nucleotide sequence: TGCAGTGCTAGAGAGGGCGGGACTAGAGGCGGGGAGACCCAGTACTTC.

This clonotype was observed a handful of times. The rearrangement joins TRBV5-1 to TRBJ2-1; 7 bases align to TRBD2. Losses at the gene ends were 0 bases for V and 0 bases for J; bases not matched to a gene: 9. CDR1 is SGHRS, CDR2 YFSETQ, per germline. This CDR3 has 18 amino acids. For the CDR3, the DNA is TGCGCCAGCAGCTTGGGTCGCGGGCGGGAGAGCTCCTACAATGAGCAGTTCTTC. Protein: CASSLGRGRESSYNEQFF.